This is a list of T cell receptor beta chains from one sample in a study of T-cell memory formation after mild COVID-19. TCRdb reprocessed the 5' RACE reads with MiXCR, giving one entry per CDR3 protein. The sample lists some 300,000 distinct CDR3 sequences, around a fifth occurring once. Sample: PBMCs or a T cell subset sorted from them (not recorded which). These receptor sequences come from a man younger than 30 who had mild COVID-19 (a few samples of this study predate the infection). Cell type and time point are not known. Each CDR3 is given with its conserved first and last residue. A D gene is named only where the DNA matches it firmly. Clone size is shown for a subset of rows, as once, few, many or a class of expanded clone.

>few|TRBV7-2|TRBD2|TRBJ2-7
CASRPRTSGGYEQYF
TGTGCCAGCAGACCTCGGACTAGCGGGGGGTACGAGCAGTACTTC
>few|TRBV28|NA|TRBJ2-1
CASSAGYEQFF
TGTGCCAGCAGCGCCGGTTATGAGCAGTTCTTC
>few|TRBV10-3|NA|TRBJ1-6
CATKTGSTNSPLHF
TGTGCCACCAAGACAGGCAGTACTAATTCACCCCTCCACTTT
>NA|TRBV2|NA|TRBJ1-6
CASSEALGKVPLHF
TGTGCCAGCAGTGAAGCGCTGGGGAAAGTCCCCCTCCACTTT
>NA|TRBV12-3/TRBV12-4|NA|TRBJ1-1
CASSMDWNTEAFF
TGTGCCAGCAGTATGGACTGGAACACTGAAGCTTTCTTT
>NA|TRBV9|NA|TRBJ1-2
CASSRIPGFDYGYTF
TGTGCCAGCAGTCGTATCCCAGGGTTCGACTATGGCTACACCTTC
>NA|TRBV10-3|NA|TRBJ2-1
CAISEFRNEQFF
TGTGCCATCAGTGAGTTTAGGAATGAGCAGTTCTTC
>few|TRBV7-2|NA|TRBJ1-5
CASSFGANQPQHF
TGTGCCAGCAGCTTTGGGGCAAATCAGCCCCAGCATTTT
>NA|TRBV7-2|NA|TRBJ2-5
CASSRELVVEETQYF
TGTGCCAGCAGCCGGGAACTAGTTGTGGAAGAGACCCAGTACTTC
>many|TRBV7-6|NA|TRBJ2-1
CASSYLSGAWGNEQFF
TGTGCCAGCAGCTACCTTAGCGGAGCCTGGGGGAATGAGCAGTTCTTC
>few|TRBV10-3|NA|TRBJ1-2
CAIRSQGENYGYTF
TGTGCCATCAGATCACAGGGCGAGAACTATGGCTACACCTTC
>few|TRBV4-3|NA|TRBJ2-5
CASSQGVGREQETQYF
TGCGCCAGCAGCCAAGGGGTAGGCAGGGAGCAAGAGACCCAGTACTTC
>few|TRBV25-1|TRBD2|TRBJ2-5
CASSAGLVRFPETQYF
TGTGCCAGCAGTGCGGGACTAGTTCGATTTCCAGAGACCCAGTACTTC
>NA|TRBV19|NA|TRBJ1-5
CASSIVGFYQPQHF
TGTGCCAGTAGTATCGTTGGGTTTTATCAGCCCCAGCATTTT
>NA|TRBV29-1|NA|TRBJ1-2
CSVDRGRRGYTF
TGCAGCGTTGATCGGGGTCGGCGGGGCTACACCTTC
>NA|TRBV5-1|NA|TRBJ2-7
CASSSRVTEQYF
TGCGCCAGCAGCTCTCGGGTCACCGAGCAGTACTTC
>NA|TRBV7-2|TRBD1|TRBJ2-4
CASSLAQGQGVKNIQYF
TGTGCCAGCAGCTTAGCGCAAGGACAGGGAGTCAAAAACATTCAGTACTTC
>NA|TRBV7-2|NA|TRBJ2-3
CASSLDRDSDTQYF
TGTGCCAGCAGCTTAGACAGGGACTCAGATACGCAGTATTTT
>NA|TRBV7-2|TRBD1|TRBJ2-3
CASSQTTGATTDTQYF
TGTGCCAGCAGCCAAACGACAGGGGCCACCACAGATACGCAGTATTTT
>few|TRBV7-2|NA|TRBJ1-1
CASSLVGGAMNTEAFF
TGTGCCAGCAGCTTAGTCGGGGGGGCTATGAACACTGAAGCTTTCTTT
>NA|TRBV6-2/TRBV6-3|NA|TRBJ2-3
CASTQGKRGKIADTQYF
TGTGCCAGCACCCAGGGGAAGCGGGGAAAAATAGCAGATACGCAGTATTTT
>NA|TRBV20-1|NA|TRBJ2-3
CSLMGPASTDTQYF
TGCAGTCTCATGGGCCCAGCTAGCACAGATACGCAGTATTTT
>NA|TRBV27|NA|TRBJ2-7
CASSLTGIHEQYF
TGTGCCAGCAGTCTCACGGGAATCCACGAGCAGTACTTC
>NA|TRBV7-6|TRBD2|TRBJ2-5
CASSVMSGGVGETQYF
TGTGCCAGCAGCGTTATGAGCGGGGGGGTAGGAGAGACCCAGTACTTC
>NA|TRBV6-2/TRBV6-3|TRBD1|TRBJ2-1
CASSQPGQGLYNEQFF
TGTGCCAGCAGCCAGCCGGGACAGGGTTTATACAATGAGCAGTTCTTC
>NA|TRBV12-3/TRBV12-4|NA|TRBJ2-3
CASSRLRGTDTQYF
TGTGCCAGCAGTCGACTACGCGGCACAGATACGCAGTATTTT
>few|TRBV24-1|NA|TRBJ2-3
CATSRPVADTQYF
TGTGCCACCAGTAGACCCGTCGCGGATACGCAGTATTTT
>NA|TRBV6-5|NA|TRBJ1-4
CASSYSGVGEKLFF
TGTGCCAGCAGTTACTCGGGAGTAGGGGAAAAACTGTTTTTT
>NA|TRBV7-2|TRBD1|TRBJ1-2
CASSFARGNYGYTF
TGTGCCAGCAGCTTCGCCAGGGGGAACTATGGCTACACCTTC
>few|TRBV27|TRBD1|TRBJ2-6
CASKGTEWPGANVLTF
TGTGCCAGCAAGGGGACAGAGTGGCCTGGGGCCAACGTCCTGACTTTC
>many|TRBV20-1|NA|TRBJ2-7
CSARGKGVYTGEQYF
TGCAGTGCTAGAGGGAAAGGGGTCTACACTGGCGAGCAGTACTTC
>few|TRBV5-1|TRBD1|TRBJ2-7
CASSPRDRDYEQYF
TGCGCCAGCAGCCCCCGGGACAGGGATTACGAGCAGTACTTC
>NA|TRBV14|NA|TRBJ1-1
CASSPGQPNTEAFF
TGTGCCAGCAGTCCGGGACAACCGAACACTGAAGCTTTCTTT
>NA|TRBV7-2|NA|TRBJ2-2
CASSRFDTGELFF
TGTGCCAGCAGCCGGTTCGACACCGGGGAGCTGTTTTTT
>few|TRBV7-9|NA|TRBJ1-2
CASSWNRDGYTF
TGTGCCAGCAGCTGGAACAGGGATGGCTACACCTTC
>few|TRBV5-1|NA|TRBJ1-2
CASSLGLGRADYGYTF
TGCGCCAGCAGCTTGGGGCTCGGGCGAGCTGACTATGGCTACACCTTC
>few|TRBV7-9|NA|TRBJ1-4
CASSPPRWGEKLFF
TGTGCCAGCAGCCCACCCAGGTGGGGAGAAAAACTGTTTTTT
>NA|TRBV7-2|TRBD1|TRBJ1-5
CASSFTGGVNQPQHF
TGTGCCAGCAGCTTTACAGGGGGTGTCAATCAGCCCCAGCATTTT
>once|TRBV28|TRBD1|TRBJ2-6
CASGDRGHRVLTF
TGTGCCAGCGGGGACAGGGGACATCGGGTCCTGACTTTC
>NA|TRBV12-3/TRBV12-4|NA|TRBJ1-5
CASSLAWRGPQHF
TGTGCCAGCAGTTTAGCGTGGCGAGGGCCCCAGCATTTT
>NA|TRBV12-3/TRBV12-4|NA|TRBJ2-6
CASSSRRSGRDGANVLTF
TGTGCCAGCAGTTCTAGGCGGTCAGGACGTGATGGGGCCAACGTCCTGACTTTC
>NA|TRBV29-1|NA|TRBJ2-1
CSAQGGKPLNNEQFF
TGCAGCGCCCAAGGGGGGAAGCCTTTGAACAATGAGCAGTTCTTC
>few|TRBV29-1|TRBD2|TRBJ2-3
CSATSGGTDTQYF
TGCAGCGCTACTAGCGGGGGAACAGATACGCAGTATTTT
>NA|TRBV24-1|TRBD1|TRBJ2-1
CATSDRTGASYNEQFF
TGTGCCACCAGTGATAGAACAGGGGCCTCCTACAATGAGCAGTTCTTC
>NA|TRBV7-9|NA|TRBJ2-3
CASQAPGTSSTDTQYF
TGTGCCAGCCAAGCCCCCGGAACCTCTAGCACAGATACGCAGTATTTT
>few|TRBV11-2|NA|TRBJ1-2
CASSSRSGNYGYTF
TGTGCCAGCAGCTCCCGATCAGGGAACTATGGCTACACCTTC
>few|TRBV29-1|NA|TRBJ2-3
CSVVGFAGDTQYF
TGCAGCGTTGTGGGGTTCGCCGGTGATACGCAGTATTTT
>NA|TRBV4-2|TRBD1|TRBJ1-4
CASNRGTVNEKLFF
TGTGCCAGCAATCGAGGGACAGTAAATGAAAAACTGTTTTTT